This T cell receptor beta chain was found in a study of T-cell memory formation after mild COVID-19. TCRdb reanalysed the 5' RACE reads using MiXCR and keeps one entry per CDR3 protein. The repertoire has 110,000 to 150,000 distinct CDR3 sequences, roughly a quarter of them found once; the top ten carry approximately 24%. V lost 7 bases, J lost 0 bases, and 3 bases stayed unmatched. Germline assignment: CDR1 WSHSY and CDR2 SAAADI. The CDR3 runs to 13 residues. This clonotype was recorded many times. This sequence originates from an adult woman who had mild COVID-19 (a few samples of this study predate the infection). Cell type and time point are not known. The sequenced sample was PBMCs or a T cell subset sorted from them (not recorded which). The chain couples TRBV10-2 to TRBJ2-7; TRBD1 aligns across 7 bases. The CDR3 spells CASMTGHSYEQYF. The CDR3 DNA follows: TGCGCCAGCATGACAGGGCACTCCTACGAGCAGTACTTC.